This T cell receptor beta chain was documented in a study of identical twins. In TCRdb, the 5' RACE reads were re-called with MiXCR into one record per CDR3 protein. Among 450,000 or so distinct CDR3 sequences listed, more than 13% were seen once. This clonotype was counted between two and nine times. Its specificity is not known. Regarding the study as a whole: Out-of-frame alpha sequences shared by twins were enriched for low generation probability.

These same records also appear under a second study, on yellow fever vaccine responses in identical twins.

Source material: CD4+ T cells sorted from blood. The sequence came from a woman aged 18-29 years in good health.

CDR3 protein: CASSQASASTGELFF. As DNA, the CDR3 is TGCGCCAGCAGTCAGGCTAGCGCTAGCACCGGGGAGCTGTTTTTT. V is TRBV5-1 and J is TRBJ2-2; D is perhaps TRBD2 (6 bases). The CDR3 is 15 amino acids. Deletions cut 5 bases from V and 4 bases from J, with 15 bases between. CDR1 and CDR2 from the germline V gene are SGHRS and YFSETQ.